The 9 T cell receptor beta chains listed next were all sequenced from one sample in a study of persistence of HIV-infected CD4 T cells. Antigen specificity for these receptors is unknown. Lysates of CMV-infected fibroblasts at approximately 9.4 ug/mL stimulated these cells. CD40L/CD69 double-negative CD45RO-high memory CD4+ T cells were collected. This was the immunoSEQ version 4 assay in survey mode. Sequencing used immunoSEQ multiplex PCR; TCRdb keeps in-frame clones, though not all of them. The data hold 50,000 or so clones, with over 70% observed a single time. The specimen was CD4+ T cells sorted from PBMCs after approximately 18-hour stimulation, collected from a patient who received antiretroviral therapy. The receptors were gathered from an adult man with HIV who was CMV-seropositive.

The CDR3 reads CASTQGDPGYTF. As DNA, the CDR3 is TGTGCCAGCACCCAGGGGGATCCTGGCTACACCTTC. The V and J genes are TRBV12-3 or TRBV12-4 and TRBJ1-2, with 7 nucleotides matching TRBD1. CDR3 length: 12 amino acids. After removal of 7 bases from V and 7 bases from J, the junction contained 6 bases not matched to a gene.

CDR3 DNA sequence: TGTGCCAGCAGTTACTCTGGTCAGGGTGGCTACACCTTC. Encoded protein: CASSYSGQGGYTF. The chain uses TRBV6-2 or TRBV6-3 and TRBJ1-2; possible D gene TRBD1, 5 bases. The CDR3 is 13 amino acids. Germline assignment: CDR1 MNHEY and CDR2 SVGEGT. V was pared by 0 bases and J by 7 bases, with 9 bases between.

This chain uses TRBV6-5 with TRBJ1-5; D not certain. V was clipped by 5 bases and J by 0 bases, with 11 bases between them. Germline V gene lookup returns CDR1 MNHEY and CDR2 SVGAGI. The CDR3 spans 15 residues. CDR3: CASSTSYYSNQPQHF. The CDR3 DNA reads as TGTGCCAGCAGTACGAGCTATTATAGCAATCAGCCCCAGCATTTT.

The chain combines TRBV4-1 with TRBJ2-3, with D perhaps TRBD1 (5 bases). Trimming removed 0 bases at V and 4 bases at J, with 8 bases between. This CDR3 is built from 14 residues. CDR1 and CDR2 (germline): MGHRA, YSYEKL. CDR3 sequence reads: CASSQDSGPDTQYF. CDR3 in DNA: TGCGCCAGCAGCCAAGATTCAGGGCCAGATACGCAGTATTTT.

Comment on this clone: The identical CDR3 is also encoded by other nucleotide sequences in the sample. The chain carries TRBV2 and TRBJ2-7; D call uncertain. The CDR3 covers 13 residues. Germline values: CDR1 SNHLY, CDR2 FYNNEI. V shed 4 bases and J shed 4 bases, with 11 bases lying between them. CDR3 nucleotides: TGTGCCAGCAGTGTAGAAGGTCCGTACGAGCAGTACTTC. Protein: CASSVEGPYEQYF.

The chain links TRBV10-3 to TRBJ2-3; 7 nucleotides align to TRBD1. V lost 6 bases, J lost 0 bases, and 6 bases stayed unmatched. Per the germline V gene, CDR1 is ENHRY and CDR2 is SYGVKD. This CDR3 comprises 15 residues. The CDR3 DNA reads TGTGCCATCAGCGTCGGGACAGATAGCACAGATACGCAGTATTTT. Translated: CAISVGTDSTDTQYF.

The chain couples TRBV7-2 to TRBJ2-6; D unclear. Germline CDR1 is SGHTA and CDR2 is FQGNSA. The CDR3 is 15 amino acids. Trimming removed 1 base at V and 4 bases at J, with 8 bases between. For the CDR3, the DNA is TGTGCCAGCAGCTTAGTATCCGGGGGGGCCAACGTCCTGACTTTC. Amino acids: CASSLVSGGANVLTF.

This chain joins TRBV24-1 and TRBJ2-2; unclear D gene. Germline CDR1 reads KGHDR; CDR2 reads SFDVKD. The CDR3 runs 15 residues. Trimming left V 4 bases short and J 8 bases short, with 16 bases between. DNA for the CDR3: TGTGCCACCAGTGACCAGGATTCTTTGGTAGGGGAGCTGTTTTTT. This translates into CATSDQDSLVGELFF.

The chain couples TRBV14 to TRBJ2-4, with no clear D. The CDR3 totals 14 residues. CDR1 and CDR2 (germline): SGHDN, FVKESK. Trimming stripped 4 bases from V and 6 bases from J, with 13 bases between. As DNA, the CDR3 is TGTGCCAGCAGCCCGGCAGGCCCGGGAAACATTCAGTACTTC. Protein: CASSPAGPGNIQYF. The full variable domain, completed using reference TRBV14 and TRBJ2-4, is EAGVTQFPSHSVIEKGQTVTLRCDPISGHDNLYWYRRVMGKEIKFLLHFVKESKQDESGMPNNRFLAERTGGTYSTLKVQPAELEDSGVYFCASSPAGPGNIQYFGAGTRLSVL.